This T cell receptor beta chain was sequenced during a study of blood T cell repertoires in COVID-19 (TCRdb year 2020). Regarding the complete study: Samples covering the acute and convalescent phases of COVID-19 were provided by collaborators in the United States, Italy and Spain. The material from the prospective study consisted of cDNA or gDNA derived from T cells, B-cell-depleted T cells, or PBMCs. The samples were drawn from the first 160 participants of the ongoing ImmuneRACE study and from some 1,300 subjects provided by 6 global collaborators. The sample metadata nearly always contained a de-identified subject ID, COVID-19 status, age in years and sex. Subjects who had been exposed to COVID-19, were actively infected with it, or had recovered from it provided the deeply sampled blood TCRbeta repertoires that made up the dataset. A freely available public database, intended as a resource for researchers studying the immune response to SARS-CoV-2, is where the repertoires were released. Where available, HLA class I and class II types were taken from metadata supplied by the sample provider and were not determined by assay-based typing. Findings and caveats that apply to the study as a whole: How much clinical and demographic metadata was included differed by source and by participant, and the metadata was provided uncurated.

Note on this clone: Its antigen is currently not known. Within one base of it there is no much larger clone, and no base qualities were kept.

The immunoSEQ Assay, a bias-controlled multiplex PCR, was used to amplify TCRbeta CDR3 regions from genomic DNA. For the original study's pipeline: Nucleated cell counts per sample were estimated from amplification of reference gene primers within the assay. To quantify the absolute abundance of each unique TCRbeta CDR3 rearrangement, sequence reads were collapsed and filtered. For each sample, productive Simpson clonality was calculated by taking the square root of Simpson's diversity index across productive rearrangements. The table comes from immuneACCESS by way of TCRdb, which keeps in-frame sequences with V and J called. Part of the clones is missing from these tables; in studies checked, under half for an unresolved V gene and the rest for unknown reasons. V and J calls and clone size are copied from that table; D and trimming were computed from the DNA. For this sample there are 240,000 or so clones; around 88% appear just once. Just over 3% of the sample comes from the top ten.

Compared with germline, V lacks 4 bases and J lacks 4 bases; bases without a gene match: 6. The germline V gene yields MNHEY for CDR1 and SVGAGI for CDR2. The CDR3, from cysteine to phenylalanine, totals 15 residues. Only the CDR3 part of the read is kept: 45 bases, read in frame from the first base. A second Seattle source provided samples from volunteer blood donors who had recovered from COVID-19. Whole blood was collected in K2EDTA tubes by collaborating institutions according to the institutions' own protocols. For TCRbeta analysis, collaborator samples were shipped as frozen whole blood, as isolated PBMCs, or as DNA extracted from either sample type.

This TCR came from a woman in her 30s who had recovered from COVID-19. Material for sequencing was peripheral blood. The V and J genes are TRBV6-5 and TRBJ1-1; TRBD1 lines up with 10 middle nucleotides. The CDR3 amino acid sequence is: CASSSRTGGGTEAFF. The sequence in DNA is TGTGCCAGCAGTTCAAGGACAGGGGGGGGCACTGAAGCTTTCTTT.